These T cell receptor beta chains were read from a single sample in a study of identical twins. TCRdb recomputed calls from the 5' RACE reads with MiXCR, one row per CDR3 protein. The data hold roughly 500,000 distinct CDR3 sequences, with around 20% observed a single time. The same sample was also used in a study of T cells expressing NK-cell markers.

The sample was CD4+ T cells sorted from blood. The receptors here all came from a woman aged 18-35 years in good health. CDR3s include the opening cysteine and the closing phenylalanine or tryptophan. A D gene is named only where the DNA matches it firmly. Clone size is given for some rows only: seen once, a few or many times, or a class if the clone is expanded.

cdr3_length j_call clone_size d_call v_call cdr3_nt cdr3_aa
16 TRBJ2-2 . . TRBV29-1 TGCAGCGTTGTGGAGGGAGCGGAGCCGAACACCGGGGAGCTGTTTTTT CSVVEGAEPNTGELFF
14 TRBJ2-5 many . TRBV20-1 TGCAGTGCTAGAGATCAGATAGGGACAGAGACCCAGTACTTC CSARDQIGTETQYF
13 TRBJ2-5 few . TRBV12-3/TRBV12-4 TGTGCCAGCTGCAAGAGGGGTGGAGAGACCCAGTACTTC CASCKRGGETQYF
12 TRBJ2-3 . . TRBV20-1 TGCAGTGCTAGAGTTGTCACAGATACGCAGTATTTT CSARVVTDTQYF
13 TRBJ2-7 few . TRBV9 TGTGCCAGCAGCGATGAGCGCGCCTACGAGCAGTACTTC CASSDERAYEQYF
14 TRBJ1-1 . . TRBV5-5 TGTGCCAGCAGCTTGGAGGTTCTTTCGGCTGAAGCTTTCTTT CASSLEVLSAEAFF
15 TRBJ2-3 . TRBD2 TRBV7-2 TGTGCCGTTCTACTAGCGGGAGGGCCGGGGGATACGCAGTATTTT CAVLLAGGPGDTQYF
13 TRBJ2-1 many TRBD2 TRBV20-1 TGCAGTGCTAGCGGGAGGGCGTACAATGAGCAGTTCTTC CSASGRAYNEQFF
13 TRBJ2-1 . . TRBV12-3/TRBV12-4 TGTGCCAGCACACCCCAAGGCGGAAGAGAGCAGTTCTTC CASTPQGGREQFF
12 TRBJ1-1 once . TRBV9 TGTGCCAGCAGCGGAAGGACAGCTGAAGCTTTCTTT CASSGRTAEAFF
12 TRBJ1-2 few . TRBV29-1 TGCAGCGGTGGCGGGGGCAACTATGGCTACACCTTC CSGGGGNYGYTF
16 TRBJ2-2 . . TRBV4-3 TGCGCCAGCAGCCACCTACTCGGGCCTAGAGGCGGGGAGCTGTTTTTT CASSHLLGPRGGELFF
13 TRBJ2-7 . . TRBV6-1 TGTGCCAGCACGCCAGGGACCTTCTACGAGCAGTACTTC CASTPGTFYEQYF
16 TRBJ2-2 many . TRBV9 TGTGCCAGCAGCCCCCGTGTGGCGGGGTCCACCGGGGAGCTGTTTTTT CASSPRVAGSTGELFF
15 TRBJ2-1 few TRBD2 TRBV7-9 TGTGCCAGCACCAAGCGGGGGAGCTCCTACAATGAGCAGTTCTTC CASTKRGSSYNEQFF
12 TRBJ2-7 many . TRBV10-3 TGTGCCATCAGCGGAGCAACCTACGAGCAGTACTTC CAISGATYEQYF